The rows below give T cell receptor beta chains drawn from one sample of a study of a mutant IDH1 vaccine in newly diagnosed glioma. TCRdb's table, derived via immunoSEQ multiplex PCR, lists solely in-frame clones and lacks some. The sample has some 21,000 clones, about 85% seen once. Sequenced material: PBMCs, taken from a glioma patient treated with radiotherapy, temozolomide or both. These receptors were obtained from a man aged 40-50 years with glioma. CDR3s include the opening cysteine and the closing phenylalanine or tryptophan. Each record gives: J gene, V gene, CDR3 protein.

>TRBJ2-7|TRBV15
CATSRGSSYEQYF
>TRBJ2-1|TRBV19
CASSAPLAGAYNEQFF
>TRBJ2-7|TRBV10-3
CAISESGDSYEQYF
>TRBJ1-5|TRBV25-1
CASSDSRAQHF
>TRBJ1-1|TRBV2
CASSGGGSFGAFF
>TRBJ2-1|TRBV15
CATSRDTGLDSYNEQFF
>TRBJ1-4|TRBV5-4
CASSFAGPGEKLFF
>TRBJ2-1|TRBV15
CATSRDGYNEQFF
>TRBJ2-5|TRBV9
CASSAGPGTGKETQYF
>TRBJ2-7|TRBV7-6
CASSLAGGYSYEQYF
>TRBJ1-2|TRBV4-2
CASSREGTVYGYTF
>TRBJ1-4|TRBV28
CASSLMGGGTNEKLFF
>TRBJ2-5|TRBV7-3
CASSPSGLQETQYF
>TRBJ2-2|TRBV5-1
CASSLEGGETGELFF
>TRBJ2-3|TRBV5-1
CASSLGQGGQDTQYF
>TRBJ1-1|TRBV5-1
CASSLTFGGNTEAFF